This T cell receptor (beta chain) was captured in a study of blood T cell repertoires in COVID-19. Trimming shortened V by 4 bases and J by 6 bases, and 18 bases separated the two germline ends. The V gene's germline CDR1 is SGHVS and CDR2 FNYEAQ. The CDR3 extends over 15 amino acids. This clone was seen once. The protocol was immunoSEQ multiplex PCR, while the TCRdb copy is restricted to in-frame clones and leaves out a portion. The top ten clones hold about 3.2% of a sample with over 120,000 clones, 60% to 80% of them seen once. The sequencing sample was made of PBMCs or T cells enriched from blood (not recorded which). The sequence was obtained from a woman in her 50s who had recovered from COVID-19. The V call is TRBV7-6, the J call TRBJ1-1, with D hard to call. CDR3 bases: TGTGCCAGCAGCTCAAACCCCGGGTCAATGTCTGAAGCTTTCTTT. Translation gives CASSSNPGSMSEAFF. The whole variable domain, remainder taken from reference TRBV7-6 and TRBJ1-1, is GAGVSQSPRYKVTKRGQDVALRCDPISGHVSLYWYRQALGQGPEFLTYFNYEAQQDKSGLPNDRFSAERPEGSISTLTIQRTEQRDSAMYRCASSSNPGSMSEAFFGQGTRLTVV.